These T cell receptor beta chains were read from a single sample in a study of response to subunit inactivated influenza vaccine. TCRdb reanalysed the RT-PCR reads using MiXCR and keeps one entry per CDR3 protein. The sample includes hundreds of thousands of distinct CDR3 sequences, 9% to 15% seen only once; the top ten take about 7.8%. The sequenced sample was non-naive T cells sorted from PBMCs, obtained roughly 2 weeks before vaccination. The source of these receptors is a man aged 50 to 60 who received an inactivated influenza vaccine. Each CDR3 is given with its conserved first and last residue. Size tells how often a clone was seen (once, few, many) or the class of an expanded clone, and some rows leave it out.

>TRBV15|-|TRBJ1-3
CATSRGRVPGNTIYF
>TRBV19|-|TRBJ1-1
CAVIGQVNTEAFF
>TRBV28|-|TRBJ2-5
CASSLLTLVGETQYF
>TRBV15|many|TRBJ2-7
CATSRPGYEQYF
>TRBV18|many|TRBJ2-7
CASSPYTGPYEQYF
>TRBV7-9|-|TRBJ1-4
CASSLRTTTNEKLFF
>TRBV20-1|-|TRBJ2-1
CSARKGTSVNEQFF
>TRBV6-2/TRBV6-3|-|TRBJ2-2
CASSSDRAPPTGELFF
>TRBV12-3/TRBV12-4|-|TRBJ2-1
CASTPQAQSEQFF
>TRBV30|-|TRBJ2-1
CAWSADAPGVSEQFF
>TRBV18|few|TRBJ1-5
CASSPDVEIQPQHF
>TRBV7-2|few|TRBJ2-2
CASSLPGLGELFF
>TRBV7-9|-|TRBJ1-1
CASSPAGRVSEAFF
>TRBV3-1|-|TRBJ2-5
CASSQDWDNWGGTQETQYF
>TRBV29-1|many|TRBJ2-2
CSVEEWRSDRDTGELFF
>TRBV29-1|-|TRBJ2-2
CSVSGFTGELFF
>TRBV20-1|many|TRBJ2-7
CSVGRAPYEQYF
>TRBV6-5|few|TRBJ1-5
CASSSRQARNQPQHF
>TRBV12-3/TRBV12-4|many|TRBJ2-1
CASSSRDRANNEQFF
>TRBV20-1|few|TRBJ1-1
CSARQGAEAFF
>TRBV6-5|few|TRBJ1-1
CASSYRGLGTEAFF
>TRBV29-1|many|TRBJ2-7
CSVRRGRYEQYF
>TRBV6-5|many|TRBJ2-5
CASSYSTGGWETQYF
>TRBV30|few|TRBJ2-6
CAWSVDNVLTF
>TRBV7-2|many|TRBJ2-1
CASSLPKGSNEQFF
>TRBV4-3|few|TRBJ2-7
CASSQDRQGKGEQYF
>TRBV11-2|many|TRBJ2-7
CASSLDPWTGDEQYF
>TRBV7-2|many|TRBJ2-2
CASSLVASGRAAGELFF